The 6 T cell receptor beta chains in this list originate from one sample, sequenced in a study of T-cell reconstitution after alpha-beta-depleted transplantation in children. Unique molecular identifiers were incorporated when the TCRbeta library was constructed. MiXCR, applied by TCRdb to the PCR reads, yields one record per CDR3 protein. The sample has 500,000 or so distinct CDR3 sequences, approximately 32% seen once; the top ten hold more than 2%. This specimen consisted of PBMCs from the stem cell graft donor, obtained from the stem cell graft. Receptor source: a human donor who donated a stem cell graft to a child with aplastic anemia.

This sequence joins TRBV7-6 and TRBJ1-1; D may be TRBD1 (5 bases). The V and J ends lost 0 bases and 3 bases respectively, with 11 bases between them. There are 15 residues in the CDR3. CDR1 SGHVS and CDR2 FNYEAQ come from the germline V gene. The CDR3 DNA sequence: TGTGCCAGCAGCTTAGCATCAGGGTTTGACACTGAAGCTTTCTTT. Amino acids: CASSLASGFDTEAFF.

This clonotype has more than one count but fewer than ten. The chain uses TRBV18 and TRBJ1-2, with D perhaps matching TRBD1 (5 bases). The V gene lost 5 bases and the J gene lost 2 bases, with 15 bases spanning the gap. The germline V gene has CDR1 KGHSH and CDR2 LQKENI. The CDR3 is made up of 15 amino acids. The CDR3 spells CASSTGGGENYGYTF. The CDR3 nucleotides are TGTGCCAGCTCAACCGGAGGAGGGGAGAACTATGGCTACACCTTC.

J is TRBJ2-7 and V is TRBV5-4, with 7 bases lining up with TRBD2. Germline-derived CDR1 and CDR2 are SGHNT and YYREEE (reference sequence). V trimming: 4 bases; J trimming: 3 bases; junction bases outside the gene matches: 16. The CDR3 extends over 17 amino acids. The DNA of the CDR3 is TGTGCCAGCAGCCCCGAGGGCGGTCGCGGGGGACTCTACGAGCAGTACTTC. Its translation is CASSPEGGRGGLYEQYF.

The count of this clonotype is one. The chain employs TRBV5-1 and TRBJ2-3; 7 nucleotides agree with TRBD2. Germline V gene sequence: CDR1 SGHRS, CDR2 YFSETQ. Trimming removed 5 bases from V and 0 bases from J; junction bases left unmatched: 12. CDR3 size: 17 residues. This CDR3 reads CASRVGLAGASTDTQYF. In DNA, the CDR3 is TGCGCCAGCAGGGTTGGATTGGCGGGAGCCAGCACAGATACGCAGTATTTT.

V usage is TRBV27 and J usage is TRBJ2-1; D uncertain. Trimming pared 0 bases from V and 10 bases from J, leaving 13 bases between. Germline V CDR1 and CDR2: MNHEY, SMNVEV (reference sequence). This CDR3 has 14 residues. The CDR3 spells CASSLSKLLREQFF. CDR3 bases: TGTGCCAGCAGTTTATCGAAACTGCTTAGAGAGCAGTTCTTC.

This clonotype came up a few times. This sequence joins TRBV19 and TRBJ1-2, with 8 bases that match TRBD1. The CDR3 totals 14 residues. Germline assignment: CDR1 LNHDA and CDR2 SQIVND (reference sequence). V was clipped by 3 bases and J by 3 bases; unmatched bases: 3. CDR3 loop: CASSIGQGDYGYTF. The CDR3 DNA reads as TGTGCCAGTAGTATTGGACAGGGCGACTATGGCTACACCTTC.